Only a few counts were recorded for the clone carrying this T cell receptor beta chain. The sample is drawn from a study of T cells in Graves' hyperthyroidism and ophthalmopathy. Authors of the study amplified TCR beta CDR3 regions from RNA transcripts. The TCR CDR3 first-round RT-PCR relied on the HTBI primer set. TCRdb passed the multiplex PCR reads through MiXCR, listing each CDR3 protein once. The sample contains almost 600,000 distinct CDR3 sequences, about 43% of which appear only once. V was shortened by 0 bases and J by 0 bases, with 11 bases between the two germline ends. CDR3 size: 16 residues. CDR1 SGDLS and CDR2 YYNGEE come from the germline V gene.

The rearrangement joins TRBV9 to TRBJ2-3; TRBD1 might be the D (5 bases). Sequencing was carried out using peripheral blood or thyroid tissue (not recorded which). This receptor was obtained from a woman aged 18-29 years with Graves' hyperthyroidism. CDR3 DNA: TGTGCCAGCAGCGTAGAAAGGGGCACTAGCACAGATACGCAGTATTTT. This gives the protein CASSVERGTSTDTQYF.